This TCR beta chain was recovered during a study of T cell responses to AZD1222 COVID-19 vaccine. Germline V gene data show CDR1 as SGHVS and CDR2 as FQNEAQ. The CDR3 is 15 amino acids. V lost 2 bases and J 8 bases, leaving 15 bases between the germline ends. Assay used: immunoSEQ multiplex PCR; TCRdb lists only in-frame clones, some missing. The sample carries around 100,000 clones, approximately 91% recorded once. The V and J genes are TRBV7-8 and TRBJ1-4; no definite D call. The sequence derives from an adult in good health. The sequencing here drew on peripheral blood, taken on day 0 of AZD1222 vaccination. This chain's CDR3 is CASSLYVGSREKLFF. In nucleotides, the CDR3 is TGTGCCAGCAGCTTATATGTGGGGAGTAGGGAAAAACTGTTTTTT.